Listed below are T cell receptor beta chains from one sample, sequenced in a study of shared clonotypes between healthy human individuals. Some clones are missing from TCRdb's copy, which holds only in-frame ones; the method was immunoSEQ multiplex PCR. The sample lists around 2.1 million clones, 85% to 95% occurring once. Source material: naive CD8+ T cells from PBMCs. All receptors derive from a man between 18 and 35 years old in good health. Some clones in this sample may be carry-over from other donors' samples. CDR3s include the opening cysteine and the closing phenylalanine or tryptophan. The D gene is left open where the match is weak. Not all rows give a size; the values are once, few, many and, for expanded clones, a class.

V gene,D gene,J gene,clone size,CDR3 DNA,CDR3 protein
TRBV11-2,-,TRBJ1-2,once,TGTGCCAGCAGCACCTACACGGATGGCTACACCTTC,CASSTYTDGYTF
TRBV2,TRBD2,TRBJ2-1,once,TGTGCCAGCAGTGAATGGGGGCTAGCGGGAGCTGAGCAGTTCTTC,CASSEWGLAGAEQFF
TRBV7-9,-,TRBJ1-2,-,TGTGCCAGCAGCTTAGGAGGCAGCTATGGCTACACCTTC,CASSLGGSYGYTF
TRBV27,-,TRBJ2-2,-,TGTGCCAGCAGTTTGGGCGGGACGCCAAGGGAGCTGTTTTTT,CASSLGGTPRELFF
TRBV5-1,-,TRBJ1-1,few,TGCGCCAGCAGCGTGACAGTGAACACTGAAGCTTTCTTT,CASSVTVNTEAFF
TRBV5-4,-,TRBJ2-7,-,TGTGCCAGCAGGCCCCCTGGCGGGGAGCAGTACTTC,CASRPPGGEQYF
TRBV7-9,-,TRBJ2-2,-,TGTGCCAGCAGCTTAGGCCGAAGACTAGGACCCGGGGAGCTGTTTTTT,CASSLGRRLGPGELFF
TRBV2,TRBD2,TRBJ2-7,-,TGTGCCAGCATCCCTGGCGGGAGGTCCCACGAGCAGTACTTC,CASIPGGRSHEQYF
TRBV10-3,-,TRBJ2-7,-,TGTGCCTCGGGGGAGGGGGCTTACTCCTACGAGCAGTACTTC,CASGEGAYSYEQYF
TRBV4-1,TRBD2,TRBJ2-7,-,TGCGCCAGCAGCCACTCCCCAGCGGGGGTGGTTGAGCAGTACTTC,CASSHSPAGVVEQYF
TRBV4-1,TRBD1,TRBJ1-1,-,TGCGCCAGCAGCCAAGGGGACAGCCAGAACACTGAAGCTTTCTTT,CASSQGDSQNTEAFF
TRBV27,-,TRBJ1-2,few,TGTGCCACCCTTGGAGAAGGGTCCGAAACACCGGTCTTC,CATLGEGSETPVF
TRBV7-9,TRBD2,TRBJ2-1,-,TGTGCCAGCAGCTCCCCCATAGCGGGTCGACCGAAGAATGAGCAGTTCTTC,CASSSPIAGRPKNEQFF
TRBV11-2,-,TRBJ2-7,-,TGTGCCATTGCACTTAGCTCCTACGAGCAGTACTTC,CAIALSSYEQYF
TRBV19,-,TRBJ1-5,-,TGTGCCAGTAGTATTTCGTCACCGCTCAATCAGCCCCAGCATTTT,CASSISSPLNQPQHF
TRBV10-3,-,TRBJ1-5,-,TGTGCCATAGGAGACAGCGTGCGCAATCAGCCCCAGCATTTT,CAIGDSVRNQPQHF
TRBV27,-,TRBJ2-5,once,TGTGCCAGCAGTTTAGCCAGGGGTCCTCAAGAGACCCAGTACTTC,CASSLARGPQETQYF
TRBV7-8,-,TRBJ2-7,-,TGTGCCAGCAGCGATGGACCGTCAACCTACGAGCAGTACTTC,CASSDGPSTYEQYF
TRBV5-6,-,TRBJ1-4,-,TGTGCCAGCAGCTTCGGGACACCGAGGGGTAATGAAAAACTGTTTTTT,CASSFGTPRGNEKLFF
TRBV6-5,TRBD1,TRBJ1-2,-,TGTGCCAGCAGTCCAACTTCGACAGGGACCTATGGCTACACCTTC,CASSPTSTGTYGYTF
TRBV29-1,TRBD1,TRBJ2-7,-,TGCAGCGTTGAGGATTCGGGACAGGCCTCCTACGAGCAGTACTTC,CSVEDSGQASYEQYF
TRBV28,TRBD2,TRBJ2-7,-,TGTGCCAGCAGTTTAATCAGCGGGAGTGGATACGAGCAGTACTTC,CASSLISGSGYEQYF
TRBV2,-,TRBJ1-1,-,TGTGCCAGCAGTGGACAGATGAACACTGAAGCTTTCTTT,CASSGQMNTEAFF
TRBV27,-,TRBJ2-7,-,TGTGCCAGCAGAGGACAGACCTACGAGCAGTACTTC,CASRGQTYEQYF
TRBV19,TRBD2,TRBJ2-1,-,TGTGCCAGTAGGCATAGCGGGCCAGCTAACAATGAGCAGTTCTTC,CASRHSGPANNEQFF
TRBV4-1,TRBD1,TRBJ2-1,-,TGCGCCAGCAGCCACCGGGGACAGGGACTGTATGAGCAGTTCTTC,CASSHRGQGLYEQFF
TRBV7-8,TRBD2,TRBJ2-1,-,TGTGCCAGCAGCTTAAGGGGACTAGCGGAGGACAATGAGCAGTTCTTC,CASSLRGLAEDNEQFF
TRBV27,-,TRBJ2-1,-,TGTGCCAGCAGTCCCCGGGCGAATGAGCAGTTCTTC,CASSPRANEQFF
TRBV7-2,TRBD2,TRBJ2-2,-,TGTGCCAGCAGCTCCCGACTAGCGGGAAGAAACACCGGGGAGCTGTTTTTT,CASSSRLAGRNTGELFF
TRBV19,TRBD1,TRBJ1-1,-,TGTGCCAGTAGTATAACGGCAGGGGGCTCGTTGAACACTGAAGCTTTCTTT,CASSITAGGSLNTEAFF
TRBV27,TRBD1,TRBJ2-1,-,TGTGCCAGCAGTCCCGGGACAGGGTTCCATGAGCAGTTCTTC,CASSPGTGFHEQFF